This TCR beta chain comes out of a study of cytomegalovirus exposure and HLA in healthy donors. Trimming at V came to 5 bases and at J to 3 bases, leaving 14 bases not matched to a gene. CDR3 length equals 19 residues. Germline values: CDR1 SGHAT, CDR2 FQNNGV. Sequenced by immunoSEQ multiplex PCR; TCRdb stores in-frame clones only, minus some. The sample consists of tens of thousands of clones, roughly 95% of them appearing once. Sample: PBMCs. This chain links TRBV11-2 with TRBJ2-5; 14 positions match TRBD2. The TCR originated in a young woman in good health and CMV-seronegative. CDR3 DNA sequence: TGTGCCAGCAGCCCGGGACTAGCGGGAGTAGGGGGGGTCAAAGAGACCCAGTACTTC. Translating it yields CASSPGLAGVGGVKETQYF. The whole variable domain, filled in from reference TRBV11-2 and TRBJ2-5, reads EAGVAQSPRYKIIEKRQSVAFWCNPISGHATLYWYQQILGQGPKLLIQFQNNGVVDDSQLPKDRFSAERLKGVDSTLKIQPAKLEDSAVYLCASSPGLAGVGGVKETQYFGPGTRLLVL.